This entry lists 8 T cell receptor beta chains sequenced from one sample in a study of blood T cell repertoires in COVID-19. Only in-frame clones appear in the TCRdb table, and some are missing; sequencing was by immunoSEQ multiplex PCR. The sample lists around 260,000 clones, roughly 86% occurring once. Sequenced sample: peripheral blood. The receptors originated from a woman aged 55-69 years with COVID-19, enrolled during active disease.

The rearrangement uses TRBV6-2 or TRBV6-3 and TRBJ1-5, with 8 bases aligning to TRBD1. V lost 6 bases to trimming and J lost 0 bases; unmatched junction nucleotides: 13. The V gene's germline CDR1 is MNHEY and CDR2 SVGEGT. The CDR3 runs 18 residues. The CDR3 spells CASSPLGQGAVSNQPQHF. The CDR3 DNA reads as TGTGCCAGCAGCCCCCTCGGACAGGGTGCGGTTAGCAATCAGCCCCAGCATTTT.

This chain joins TRBV19 and TRBJ2-3; a possible D gene is TRBD2 (6 bases). CDR3 length equals 15 residues. V shed 3 bases and J shed 0 bases, with 10 bases lying between them. Germline V gives CDR1 LNHDA, CDR2 SQIVND (reference sequence). The CDR3 loop reads CASSISLASTDTQYF. DNA for the CDR3: TGTGCCAGTAGTATTAGCCTAGCGAGCACAGATACGCAGTATTTT.

The chain couples TRBV27 to TRBJ2-5, with 7 positions matching TRBD2. The germline V gene encodes CDR1 MNHEY and CDR2 SMNVEV (reference sequence). After removal of 2 bases from V and 1 base from J, the junction contained 10 bases not matched to a gene. The CDR3 runs to 17 residues. The CDR3 here is CASSLMSGGPTQETQYF. The CDR3 region has the DNA TGTGCCAGCAGTTTAATGTCGGGAGGCCCTACCCAAGAGACCCAGTACTTC.

The sample holds one count of this clone. The J gene is TRBJ2-2, the V gene TRBV28, with D possibly being TRBD2 (6 bases). This CDR3 is 17 amino acids long. V shed 3 bases and J shed 4 bases, with 18 bases lying between them. Germline CDR1 MDHEN, CDR2 SYDVKM. The DNA for the CDR3 is TGTGCCAGCAGTTTTCGGGGGACTCAAGATGTCACCGGGGAGCTGTTTTTT. Protein product: CASSFRGTQDVTGELFF. Looking up the rest from reference TRBV28 and TRBJ2-2 gives the full variable domain: DVKVTQSSRYLVKRTGEKVFLECVQDMDHENMFWYRQDPGLGLRLIYFSYDVKMKEKGDIPEGYSVSREKKERFSLILESASTNQTSMYLCASSFRGTQDVTGELFFGEGSRLTVL.

V is TRBV28 and J is TRBJ1-2; D possibly corresponds to TRBD1 (6 bases). V dropped 6 bases and J dropped 3 bases, with 14 bases sitting between them. The CDR3 consists of 14 residues. From germline, CDR1 is MDHEN and CDR2 SYDVKM. The CDR3 nucleotides are TGTGCCAGCAGAAGCGGACAGATCCACTATGGCTACACCTTC. Its protein product is CASRSGQIHYGYTF.

The chain carries TRBV19 and TRBJ1-2; possibly TRBD1 for D (5 bases). In germline, CDR1 is LNHDA, CDR2 SQIVND (reference sequence). The CDR3 has 12 residues. V lost 3 bases, J lost 8 bases, and 10 bases lay in between. The CDR3 here is CASSIRTHGYTF. CDR3 DNA: TGTGCCAGTAGTATTAGGACACACGGCTACACCTTC.

The chain is built from TRBV7-2 and TRBJ2-7; possible D gene TRBD2, 6 bases. V lost 2 bases, J lost 7 bases, and 15 bases lay in between. The CDR3 consists of 14 residues. Germline-derived CDR1 and CDR2 are SGHTA and FQGNSA. CDR3 sequence reads: CASSLSSGVGEQYF. CDR3 nucleotide sequence: TGTGCCAGCAGCTTATCATCGGGAGTGGGAGAGCAGTACTTC.

As concerns this clone: The sample has other DNA sequences that encode this CDR3 too. The chain joins TRBV6-6 to TRBJ1-4, with 9 bases lining up with TRBD1. CDR1 is MNHNY and CDR2 is SVGAGI in the germline V gene (reference sequence). The CDR3 runs to 15 residues. Trimming removed 3 bases from V and 8 bases from J; junction bases left unmatched: 7. The CDR3 is CASSYPGQGGEKLFF. The CDR3 DNA sequence: TGTGCCAGCAGTTATCCGGGACAGGGTGGGGAAAAACTGTTTTTT.